This T cell receptor (beta chain) came from a study of blood T cell repertoires in COVID-19. Study as a whole: The United States, Italy and Spain provided the acute and convalescent COVID-19 samples. The cDNA or gDNA used as material had been derived from T cells, B-cell-depleted T cells, or PBMCs.

Per the study methods: Quantification of nucleated cells was approximated via reference gene primer amplification. TCRdb's copy holds only in-frame clones and misses some; the assay was immunoSEQ multiplex PCR. V and J calls plus clone size are reproduced from that table; the DNA served to infer D and trimming. The table shows over 45,000 clones, with around 86% occurring only once. The CDR3 is 16 amino acids. The V gene's germline CDR1 is MNHEY and CDR2 SMNVEV (reference sequence). V gave up 0 bases and J gave up 4 bases; unmatched junction bases: 7. Sequencing input: peripheral blood. This sequence joins TRBV27 and TRBJ2-7; 9 nucleotides align to TRBD2. The origin of this receptor is a man aged 50-60 years with active COVID-19. CDR3 residues: CASSLSGGGGGYEQYF. CDR3 sequence (DNA): TGTGCCAGCAGTTTATCGGGCGGGGGGGGCGGTTACGAGCAGTACTTC.